A selection of T cell receptor beta chains follows, all from one sample in a study of blood T cells in healthy people across ages. TCRdb re-derived calls from the 5' RACE reads in MiXCR, one entry per CDR3 protein. Found here are more than 800,000 distinct CDR3 sequences, less than 50% of them singletons; the top ten hold 18%. The sequenced sample was blood. The receptors here all came from a woman aged 55-70 years in good health. Both conserved end residues are part of each CDR3. Fields, in order: V gene, D gene, clone size, J gene, CDR3 protein, CDR3 DNA. A D gene is named only where the DNA matches it firmly. Part of the rows lack a size; the others show once, few, many or a class for expanded clones.

v_call: TRBV13; d_call: -; clone_size: few; j_call: TRBJ2-1; cdr3_aa: CASSRGARPNNEQFF; cdr3_nt: TGTGCCAGCAGCAGGGGTGCGCGGCCTAACAATGAGCAGTTCTTC
v_call: TRBV13; d_call: -; clone_size: many; j_call: TRBJ2-5; cdr3_aa: CASSLRGDGGQETQYF; cdr3_nt: TGTGCCAGCAGCTTAAGGGGAGACGGGGGCCAAGAGACCCAGTACTTC
v_call: TRBV20-1; d_call: -; clone_size: -; j_call: TRBJ1-6; cdr3_aa: CSAGGLSSPLHF; cdr3_nt: TGCAGTGCTGGGGGACTATCTTCACCCCTCCACTTT
v_call: TRBV28; d_call: TRBD1; clone_size: few; j_call: TRBJ1-6; cdr3_aa: CASSTGTVAYNSPLHF; cdr3_nt: TGTGCCAGCAGCACCGGGACAGTAGCCTATAATTCACCCCTCCACTTT
v_call: TRBV12-3/TRBV12-4; d_call: TRBD2; clone_size: few; j_call: TRBJ2-5; cdr3_aa: CASSLVSSGSETQYF; cdr3_nt: TGTGCCAGCAGTTTAGTGTCTAGCGGGAGTGAGACCCAGTACTTC
v_call: TRBV4-2; d_call: -; clone_size: -; j_call: TRBJ2-3; cdr3_aa: CASSQVMLALVSTDTQYF; cdr3_nt: TGTGCCAGCAGCCAAGTAATGCTCGCACTAGTTAGCACAGATACGCAGTATTTT
v_call: TRBV11-2; d_call: TRBD2; clone_size: -; j_call: TRBJ2-3; cdr3_aa: CASRGTSGRAPPTDTQYF; cdr3_nt: TGTGCCAGCAGAGGGACTAGCGGGAGGGCGCCACCGACAGATACGCAGTATTTT
v_call: TRBV29-1; d_call: TRBD1; clone_size: -; j_call: TRBJ1-1; cdr3_aa: CSGRTGVLFEAFF; cdr3_nt: TGCAGCGGGAGGACAGGGGTGCTTTTTGAAGCTTTCTTT
v_call: TRBV7-2; d_call: TRBD1; clone_size: -; j_call: TRBJ1-2; cdr3_aa: CASSPGQGEGYTF; cdr3_nt: TGTGCCAGCAGCCCGGGACAGGGCGAAGGCTACACCTTC
v_call: TRBV5-1; d_call: -; clone_size: -; j_call: TRBJ2-1; cdr3_aa: CASSRTARDNERFF; cdr3_nt: TGCGCCAGCAGCCGGACAGCTCGAGACAATGAGCGGTTCTTC
v_call: TRBV29-1; d_call: -; clone_size: few; j_call: TRBJ2-7; cdr3_aa: CSVSPGGAREQYF; cdr3_nt: TGCAGCGTTTCACCTGGAGGGGCTCGGGAGCAGTACTTC
v_call: TRBV12-3/TRBV12-4; d_call: TRBD2; clone_size: -; j_call: TRBJ2-4; cdr3_aa: CASSALASGSSIQYF; cdr3_nt: TGTGCCAGCAGTGCACTAGCGTCGGGATCGTCCATTCAGTACTTC